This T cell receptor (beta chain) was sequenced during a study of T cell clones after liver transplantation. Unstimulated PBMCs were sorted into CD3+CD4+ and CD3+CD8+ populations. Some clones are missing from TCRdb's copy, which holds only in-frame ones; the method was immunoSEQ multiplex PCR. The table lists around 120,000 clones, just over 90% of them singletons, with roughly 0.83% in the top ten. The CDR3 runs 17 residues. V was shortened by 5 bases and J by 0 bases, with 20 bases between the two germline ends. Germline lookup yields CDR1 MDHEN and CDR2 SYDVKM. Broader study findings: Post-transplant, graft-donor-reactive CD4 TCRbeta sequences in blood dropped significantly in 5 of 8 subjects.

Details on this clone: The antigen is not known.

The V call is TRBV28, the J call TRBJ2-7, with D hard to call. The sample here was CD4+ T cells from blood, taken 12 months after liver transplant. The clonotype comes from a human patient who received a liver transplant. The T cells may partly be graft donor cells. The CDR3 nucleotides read TGTGCCAGCAGTATCGGGTTCCTCGAAGGTTCCTCCTACGAGCAGTACTTC. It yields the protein CASSIGFLEGSSYEQYF.